The 21 T cell receptor beta chains presented below share a single source sample, sequenced in a study of cytomegalovirus exposure and HLA in healthy donors. The PCR was carried out with 60 Vbeta primers and 13 Jbeta primers. The table came from immunoSEQ multiplex PCR; TCRdb's copy has only in-frame clones and leaves some out. The sample lists approximately 110,000 clones; 73% were seen once. Input material: PBMCs. The receptors were sampled from a woman aged 40 to 50 in good health and CMV-seronegative.

This chain uses TRBV7-9 with TRBJ2-6; D gene unclear. V lost 1 base and J lost 0, with 13 bases in between. The CDR3 length is 18 residues. Germline V gene data show CDR1 as SEHNR and CDR2 as FQNEAQ (reference sequence). CDR3 residues: CASSLGFQVLSGANVLTF. The CDR3 DNA follows: TGTGCCAGCAGCTTAGGCTTTCAGGTTCTCTCTGGGGCCAACGTCCTGACTTTC.

The chain carries TRBV9 and TRBJ2-1; 8 bases agree with TRBD2. Unmatched junction bases numbered 7, after V lost 2 bases and J lost 3 bases. CDR3 length equals 16 residues. Germline CDR1 and CDR2: SGDLS and YYNGEE. The CDR3 here is CASSVNPGLDYNEQFF. The CDR3 nucleotides read TGTGCCAGCAGCGTTAACCCGGGACTAGACTACAATGAGCAGTTCTTC.

The J gene is TRBJ2-2, the V gene TRBV5-6; 14 bases fit TRBD2. Trimming removed 3 bases from V and 7 bases from J; junction bases left unmatched: 14. The CDR3 sequence is 19 residues long. Germline values: CDR1 SGHDT, CDR2 YYEEEE. The CDR3 nucleotides read TGTGCCAGCAGCTCCTCATGGACTAGCGGGGGGCGTGTTGTCGGGGAGCTGTTTTTT. Protein: CASSSSWTSGGRVVGELFF. The full variable domain, with the rest looked up from reference TRBV5-6 and TRBJ2-2, is DAGVTQSPTHLIKTRGQQVTLRCSPKSGHDTVSWYQQALGQGPQFIFQYYEEEERQRGNFPDRFSGHQFPNYSSELNVNALLLGDSALYLCASSSSWTSGGRVVGELFFGEGSRLTVL.

The V gene is TRBV5-8, the J gene TRBJ2-7; TRBD1 matches 10 bases. V lost 0 bases and J lost 0; bases outside the gene matches: 0. The CDR3 runs to 15 residues. Germline-derived CDR1 and CDR2 are SGHTS and YDEGEE. The CDR3 loop reads CASSLGTGGSYEQYF. The CDR3 DNA reads TGTGCCAGCAGCTTGGGGACAGGGGGCTCCTACGAGCAGTACTTC. The complete variable domain, with remaining parts taken from reference TRBV5-8 and TRBJ2-7, reads EAGVTQSPTHLIKTRGQQATLRCSPISGHTSVYWYQQALGLGLQFLLWYDEGEERNRGNFPPRFSGRQFPNYSSELNVNALELEDSALYLCASSLGTGGSYEQYFGPGTRLTVT.

The chain has TRBV7-9 and TRBJ2-7; 8 nucleotides align to TRBD1. In germline, CDR1 is SEHNR, CDR2 FQNEAQ (reference sequence). V dropped 5 bases and J dropped 11; count of bases not matched to a gene: 5. This CDR3 has 11 residues. CDR3 sequence reads: CASSPDREEYF. DNA of the CDR3: TGTGCCAGCAGCCCGGACAGGGAGGAGTACTTC.

The chain employs TRBV7-2 and TRBJ1-4, with unresolved D. The CDR3 has 14 amino acids. V lost 4 bases, J lost 8 bases, and 14 bases lay in between. The germline gives CDR1 SGHTA, CDR2 FQGNSA. Here the CDR3 reads CASSSGGLGEKLFF. The CDR3 DNA is TGTGCCAGCAGCTCCGGAGGGCTCGGCGAAAAACTGTTTTTT.

This clone was seen more than once but under ten times. The rearrangement uses TRBV5-3 and TRBJ2-3; the D gene is possibly TRBD2 (6 bases). TRBV5-3 is an ORF, with its function uncertain. The CDR3 spans 15 residues. V lost 10 bases and J 4 bases, leaving 22 bases between the germline ends. The CDR3 region has the DNA TGTGCCTGGATCCCTCGCACGGGAGTTCCAGATACGCAGTATTTT. Amino acids: CAWIPRTGVPDTQYF.

This chain uses TRBV6-5 with TRBJ1-5; weak D call: TRBD1 (6 bases). This CDR3 contains 14 residues. The V gene's germline CDR1 is MNHEY and CDR2 SVGAGI. V lost 5 bases and J 5 bases, leaving 13 bases between the germline ends. The CDR3 region has the DNA TGTGCCAGCAGTCCGACAGGCGGATATCAGCCCCAGCATTTT. Translated, it gives CASSPTGGYQPQHF.

The rearrangement joins TRBV5-1 to TRBJ1-4; tentatively, D is TRBD1 (5 bases). The germline V gene has CDR1 SGHRS and CDR2 YFSETQ. Trimming removed 0 bases from V and 7 bases from J, with 13 bases in between. This CDR3 region has 15 residues. The CDR3 is CASSLAGGRGEKLFF. The DNA for the CDR3 is TGCGCCAGCAGCTTGGCCGGGGGAAGAGGTGAAAAACTGTTTTTT. The full variable domain, its missing parts supplied by reference TRBV5-1 and TRBJ1-4, is KAGVTQTPRYLIKTRGQQVTLSCSPISGHRSVSWYQQTPGQGLQFLFEYFSETQRNKGNFPGRFSGRQFSNSRSEMNVSTLELGDSALYLCASSLAGGRGEKLFFGSGTQLSVL.

The DNA for the CDR3 is TGCAGCGGGGGGACAGGGGACGGCACTGAAGCTTTCTTT. Translation: CSGGTGDGTEAFF. The rearrangement uses TRBV29-1 and TRBJ1-1, with 10 positions matching TRBD1. V dropped 7 bases and J dropped 4; count of bases not matched to a gene: 6. This CDR3 is 13 amino acids long. Looked up from germline, CDR1 is SQVTM and CDR2 is ANQGSEA.

The chain combines TRBV9 with TRBJ2-3; no firm D call. CDR3 length: 15 residues. CDR1 and CDR2 (germline): SGDLS, YYNGEE. V was shortened by 4 bases and J by 3 bases, with 15 bases between the two germline ends. In DNA form, the CDR3 reads TGTGCCAGCAGCTACGAGGCCCGCGAGACAGATACGCAGTATTTT. Its translation: CASSYEARETDTQYF.

V is TRBV11-2 and J is TRBJ1-6, with 10 positions matching TRBD1. Germline CDR1 reads SGHAT; CDR2 reads FQNNGV. V lost 3 bases to trimming and J lost 9 bases; unmatched junction nucleotides: 8. The CDR3 contains 16 residues. CDR3 bases: TGTGCCAGCAGCTTTAGGTTAGGACAGGGGGTTTCACCCCTCCACTTT. Translation: CASSFRLGQGVSPLHF.

A note on this clone: Germline and junction disagree at one end, which may indicate a read error. This rearrangement joins TRBV7-9 to TRBJ1-3; 7 positions match TRBD1. The CDR3 has 17 residues. The germline V gene encodes CDR1 SEHNR and CDR2 FQNEAQ (reference sequence). The CDR3 reads CSSSRNKGGAGENTIYF. The CDR3 DNA reads as TGTTCCAGCAGCCGGAATAAAGGGGGCGCGGGCGAAAACACCATATATTTT.

As for this clone: The identical CDR3 is also encoded by other nucleotide sequences in the sample. The chain recombines TRBV7-2 with TRBJ2-2; 10 positions agree with TRBD1. Per germline, CDR1 SGHTA and CDR2 FQGNSA. This CDR3 comprises 15 residues. J was trimmed by 5 bases and V by 3 bases; bases with no gene match: 3. CDR3 DNA sequence: TGTGCCAGCAGCTTGGGACAGGGGCGGACCGGGGAGCTGTTTTTT. It codes for CASSLGQGRTGELFF.

Concerning this clone: A junction end diverges from the germline sequence, so it may reflect a read error. J is TRBJ2-1 and V is TRBV7-9; no firm D call. The CDR3 loop spans 11 amino acids. Germline CDR1 and CDR2: SEHNR and FQNEAQ (reference sequence). CDR3 in DNA: TGTTCCAGCAGCCAACAAAATGAGCAGTTCTTC. This sequence encodes CSSSQQNEQFF.

This chain connects TRBV6-6 to TRBJ1-5, with 7 bases identical to TRBD1. V shed 5 bases and J 2 bases; nucleotides not matched to a gene: 9. Per the germline V gene, CDR1 is MNHNY and CDR2 is SVGAGI (reference sequence). The CDR3 loop spans 16 amino acids. DNA for the CDR3: TGTGCCAGCAGTCAACGAGGGGGCTCGGGCAATCAGCCCCAGCATTTT. The encoded protein is CASSQRGGSGNQPQHF.

This chain joins TRBV11-2 and TRBJ2-3, with 8 bases matching TRBD2. V lost 5 bases and J lost 4; bases outside the gene matches: 11. CDR1 and CDR2 (germline): SGHAT, FQNNGV. CDR3 size: 16 residues. The CDR3 here is CASSIRTGRGADTQYF. CDR3 DNA sequence: TGTGCCAGCAGCATTAGAACGGGGCGGGGGGCAGATACGCAGTATTTT.

The chain employs TRBV4-2 and TRBJ2-7; D unresolved. Trimming removed 1 base at V and 4 bases at J, with 5 bases between. The CDR3 sequence is 12 residues long. The germline V gene encodes CDR1 LGHNA and CDR2 YNFKEQ. The DNA for the CDR3 is TGTGCCAGCAGCCAAGGGCAATACGAGCAGTACTTC. Amino acids: CASSQGQYEQYF.

This clone was observed a few times. The rearrangement uses TRBV9 and TRBJ2-2; D remains unclear. The CDR3 is 12 residues long. Germline CDR1 SGDLS, CDR2 YYNGEE. The V end was cut by 3 bases, the J end by 7 bases, with 7 bases between. CDR3 coding DNA: TGTGCCAGCAGCGGGCTTGTCGGGGAGCTGTTTTTT. Translating gives CASSGLVGELFF.

This rearrangement joins TRBV7-8 to TRBJ2-4, with 7 bases lining up with TRBD1. The junction had 6 bases not matched to a gene; V was cut back by 3 bases and J by 13 bases. The length of the CDR3 is 12 residues. CDR1 and CDR2 from the germline V gene are SGHVS and FQNEAQ. CDR3 bases: TGTGCCAGCAGCTTTACAGGGGCTCTGCAGTACTTC. Its protein product is CASSFTGALQYF.

CDR3 in DNA: TGTGCCAGCAGCTTATCTAGCGGGGGAAATGAGCAGTTCTTC. The encoded protein is CASSLSSGGNEQFF. The gene calls are TRBV7-9 and TRBJ2-1; TRBD2 agrees at 10 bases. Germline V gene sequence: CDR1 SEHNR, CDR2 FQNEAQ (reference sequence). The CDR3 has 14 residues. Trimming removed 2 bases from V and 7 bases from J; junction bases left unmatched: 2.